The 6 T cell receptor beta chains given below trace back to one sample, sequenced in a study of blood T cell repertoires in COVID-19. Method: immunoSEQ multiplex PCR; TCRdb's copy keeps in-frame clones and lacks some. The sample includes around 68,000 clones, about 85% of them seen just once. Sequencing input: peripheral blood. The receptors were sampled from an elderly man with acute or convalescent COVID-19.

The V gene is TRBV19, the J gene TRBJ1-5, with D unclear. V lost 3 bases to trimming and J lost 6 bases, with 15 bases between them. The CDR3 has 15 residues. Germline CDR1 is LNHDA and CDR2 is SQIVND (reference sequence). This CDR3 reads CASSIIVGRSQPQHF. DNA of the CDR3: TGTGCCAGTAGTATCATAGTAGGGAGGAGTCAGCCCCAGCATTTT. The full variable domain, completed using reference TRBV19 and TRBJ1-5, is DGGITQSPKYLFRKEGQNVTLSCEQNLNHDAMYWYRQDPGQGLRLIYYSQIVNDFQKGDIAEGYSVSREKKESFPLTVTSAQKNPTAFYLCASSIIVGRSQPQHFGDGTRLSIL.

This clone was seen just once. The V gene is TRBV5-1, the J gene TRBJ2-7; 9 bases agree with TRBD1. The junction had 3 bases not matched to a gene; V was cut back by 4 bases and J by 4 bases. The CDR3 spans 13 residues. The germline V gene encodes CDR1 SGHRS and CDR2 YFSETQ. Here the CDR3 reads CASSGTGSYEQYF. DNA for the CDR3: TGCGCCAGCAGCGGGACAGGGTCATACGAGCAGTACTTC.

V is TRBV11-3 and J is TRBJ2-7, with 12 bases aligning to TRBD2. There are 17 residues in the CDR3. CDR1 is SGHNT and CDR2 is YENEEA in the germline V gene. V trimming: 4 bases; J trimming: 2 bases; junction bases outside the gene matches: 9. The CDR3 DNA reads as TGTGCCAGCAGCTCGCCTAGACTAGCGGGAGATGCCTACGAGCAGTACTTC. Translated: CASSSPRLAGDAYEQYF.

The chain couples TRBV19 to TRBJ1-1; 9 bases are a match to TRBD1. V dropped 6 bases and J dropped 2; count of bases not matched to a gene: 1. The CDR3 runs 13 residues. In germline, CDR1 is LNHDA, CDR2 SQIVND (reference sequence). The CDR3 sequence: CASRGQGNTEAFF. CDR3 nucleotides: TGTGCCAGTAGGGGACAGGGCAACACTGAAGCTTTCTTT.

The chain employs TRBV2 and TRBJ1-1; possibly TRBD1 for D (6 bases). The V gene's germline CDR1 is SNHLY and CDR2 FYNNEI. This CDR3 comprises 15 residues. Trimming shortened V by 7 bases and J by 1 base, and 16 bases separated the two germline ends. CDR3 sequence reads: CASTPSGTSNTEAFF. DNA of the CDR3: TGTGCCAGCACTCCATCCGGGACATCGAACACTGAAGCTTTCTTT.

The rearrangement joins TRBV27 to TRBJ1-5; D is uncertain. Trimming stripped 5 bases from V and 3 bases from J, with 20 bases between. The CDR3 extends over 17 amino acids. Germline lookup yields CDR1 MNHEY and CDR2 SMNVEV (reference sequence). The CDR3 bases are TGTGCCAGCAGTATCCGGGCCTCAAGCGGAACCAATCAGCCCCAGCATTTT. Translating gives CASSIRASSGTNQPQHF.